The T cell receptor (beta chain) under discussion was sequenced for a study of siplizumab effects on memory and regulatory T cells. Germline trimming cut 3 bases from V and 2 bases from J; bases unmatched to any gene: 5. CDR1 and CDR2 from the germline V gene are SEHNR and FQNEAQ (reference sequence). The CDR3 spans 15 residues. Here immunoSEQ multiplex PCR was the method, and the copy in TCRdb shows in-frame clones only, minus some. This sample has fewer than 100,000 clones, with 85% to 95% found just once. The sequenced sample was non-Treg CD4+ T cells sorted from blood. The source is a human donor in good health. This chain links TRBV7-9 with TRBJ2-5; 8 bases agree with TRBD1. The DNA of the CDR3 is TGTGCCAGCAGCTTGAGGACAGGGCTACAAGAGACCCAGTACTTC. Its protein is CASSLRTGLQETQYF.